These T cell receptor beta chains were read from a single sample in a study of T cell responses to AZD1222 COVID-19 vaccine. Measured with immunoSEQ multiplex PCR; TCRdb has only the in-frame clones, and not every one. The table has 100,000 to 150,000 clones, approximately 90% seen once. The material sequenced was peripheral blood, taken on day 0 of AZD1222 vaccination. All receptors derive from an adult in good health. Both conserved end residues are part of each CDR3. The order of the fields is D gene, clone size, J gene, V gene, CDR3 DNA, CDR3 protein. The D gene is left open where the match is weak. Not all rows give a size; the values are once, few, many and, for expanded clones, a class.

>TRBD1|.|TRBJ1-6|TRBV30
TGTGCCTGGAGAGGGACAGGGGGTTATCTTTCACCCCTCCACTTT
CAWRGTGGYLSPLHF
>.|.|TRBJ2-5|TRBV5-1
TGCGCCAGCAGCTTGGTACAGGGTCAAGAGACCCAGTACTTC
CASSLVQGQETQYF
>.|.|TRBJ1-4|TRBV27
TGTGCCAGCAGTCGTAGGGGGGCGCTGGGGGGGAGTGAAAAACTGTTTTTT
CASSRRGALGGSEKLFF
>TRBD1|.|TRBJ1-6|TRBV23-1
TGCGCCAGCAGTCAATCGGGGCAGGGGGACAATTCACCCCTCCACTTT
CASSQSGQGDNSPLHF
>.|.|TRBJ2-7|TRBV6-6
TGTGCCAGTGGCTGGGACTACGAGCAGTACTTC
CASGWDYEQYF
>.|.|TRBJ2-3|TRBV7-9
TGTGCCAGCAGCTCCCCAAACTACAGGGATACAGATACGCAGTATTTT
CASSSPNYRDTDTQYF
>TRBD1|.|TRBJ2-7|TRBV6-5
TGTGCCAGCAGTTACGATTGGACAGGGTCCTCCTACGAGCAGTACTTC
CASSYDWTGSSYEQYF
>.|.|TRBJ1-4|TRBV7-2
TGTGCCAGCAGCTTATCTCTTAATGAAAAACTGTTTTTT
CASSLSLNEKLFF
>.|.|TRBJ1-5|TRBV6-2/TRBV6-3
TGTGCCAGCAGTTACTCGATAGGTCAGCCCCAGCATTTT
CASSYSIGQPQHF
>.|.|TRBJ1-2|TRBV29-1
TGCAGCGTTGAAGGTGGAAATGACGGCTACACCTTC
CSVEGGNDGYTF
>.|.|TRBJ1-5|TRBV6-1
TGTGCCAGCAGTGACCGCCAGGGGAATCAGCCCCAGCATTTT
CASSDRQGNQPQHF
>TRBD1|.|TRBJ2-1|TRBV7-3
TGTGCCAGCAGCTTAGGACAGGGGCTGGTTAATGAGCAGTTCTTC
CASSLGQGLVNEQFF
>.|.|TRBJ1-1|TRBV20-1
TGCAGTGCTAGTTTCCCAGGGAATGGGAACACTGAAGCTTTCTTT
CSASFPGNGNTEAFF
>.|.|TRBJ2-2|TRBV9
TGTGCCAGCAGCGTAGCGTCATTGAACACCGGGGAGCTGTTTTTT
CASSVASLNTGELFF
>.|.|TRBJ1-3|TRBV5-8
TGTGCCAGCAGCTTGGGAGGTCTCTCTGGAAACACCATATATTTT
CASSLGGLSGNTIYF
>.|.|TRBJ1-5|TRBV5-5
TGTGCCAGCAGCTTGGAAGGGCTGGGCAATCAGCCCCAGCATTTT
CASSLEGLGNQPQHF
>.|.|TRBJ2-2|TRBV5-1
TGCGCCAGCAGCTTGGGGCGAAACACCGGGGAGCTGTTTTTT
CASSLGRNTGELFF
>.|.|TRBJ1-2|TRBV6-1
TGTGCCAGCAGTGAAGGTTACAACTATGGCTACACCTTC
CASSEGYNYGYTF
>.|few|TRBJ1-6|TRBV7-9
TGTGCCAGCAGCCTAGCCGGGACATGGAATTCACCCCTCCACTTT
CASSLAGTWNSPLHF
>.|.|TRBJ2-7|TRBV19
TGTGCCAGTAGTACCTGGGGATCCTCGGGGGAGCAGTACTTC
CASSTWGSSGEQYF
>.|.|TRBJ1-1|TRBV27
TGTGCCAGCAGTTTAAGAGTCGGGGGCACTGAAGCTTTCTTT
CASSLRVGGTEAFF
>.|.|TRBJ2-1|TRBV5-4
TGTGCCAGCAGCGGAGGGGTGAGGTCAGGCTCCTACAATGAGCAGTTCTTC
CASSGGVRSGSYNEQFF
>TRBD1|once|TRBJ1-6|TRBV7-2
TGTGCCAGCAGCTCCGGGACAGGGTCAAACTTGCGACATTCACCCCTCCACTTT
CASSSGTGSNLRHSPLHF
>.|.|TRBJ1-6|TRBV27
TGTGCCAGCAGTTTATCTCGCCGCTCCTATAATTCACCCCTCCACTTT
CASSLSRRSYNSPLHF
>.|.|TRBJ2-2|TRBV5-1
TGCGCCAGCAGCTTGATACAGGGTGACACCGGGGAGCTGTTTTTT
CASSLIQGDTGELFF
>TRBD2|.|TRBJ2-7|TRBV11-2
TGTGCCAGCAGCTTAACTAGCGGGAGCTACGAGCAGTACTTC
CASSLTSGSYEQYF
>.|.|TRBJ2-2|TRBV12-3/TRBV12-4
TGTGCCAGCAGTTTCTTCGGGACCGGGGAGCTGTTTTTT
CASSFFGTGELFF
>.|.|TRBJ1-2|TRBV28
TGTGCCAGCAGTTTCTCGGGGGTCGGCTACACCTTC
CASSFSGVGYTF
>TRBD2|.|TRBJ2-3|TRBV19
TGTGCCAGTAGTAAGGGACTAGCGGACACAGATACGCAGTATTTT
CASSKGLADTDTQYF
>.|once|TRBJ2-7|TRBV7-2
TGTGCCAGCAGCCCACAACCACGGACAGGGAGGGGCGAGCAGTACTTC
CASSPQPRTGRGEQYF
>TRBD2|.|TRBJ2-3|TRBV28
TGTGCCAGCGCCACAGCGGGAGCGCGCACAGATACGCAGTATTTT
CASATAGARTDTQYF
>.|.|TRBJ1-5|TRBV4-1
TGCGCCAGCAGCCAAGATGCCCCCGGCGGCTTCAATCAGCCCCAGCATTTT
CASSQDAPGGFNQPQHF
>.|.|TRBJ1-4|TRBV28
TGTGCCAGCAGTTTATCTATCCCCGGAGGTGAAAAACTGTTTTTT
CASSLSIPGGEKLFF
>TRBD1|.|TRBJ2-7|TRBV19
TGTGCCAGGCCGCCGGACAGGGGACTTTCTAACCTTTCCTACGAGCAGTACTTC
CARPPDRGLSNLSYEQYF
>.|.|TRBJ1-2|TRBV14
TGTGCCAGCAGCCAACTAAGGGGCAGTGGCTACACCTTC
CASSQLRGSGYTF
>TRBD1|.|TRBJ2-7|TRBV6-2/TRBV6-3
TGTGCCAGCAGTTCAGGACAGGGCCACGAGCAGTACTTC
CASSSGQGHEQYF
>TRBD1|.|TRBJ2-7|TRBV10-3
TGTGCCATCAGTGGTGGGACAGGGGGCTACGAGCAGTACTTC
CAISGGTGGYEQYF
>.|.|TRBJ1-5|TRBV6-5
TGTGCCAGCAGCGCGACAGATAGCAATCAGCCCCAGCATTTT
CASSATDSNQPQHF
>TRBD1|.|TRBJ2-7|TRBV9
TGTGCCAGCAGCGCCGGGACAGGGTACTCCTACGAGCAGTACTTC
CASSAGTGYSYEQYF
>.|.|TRBJ1-5|TRBV15
TGTGCCACCACTAGATTTTTAGGCAATCAGCCCCAGCATTTT
CATTRFLGNQPQHF
>TRBD1|.|TRBJ2-4|TRBV7-2
TGTGCCAGCAGCCCTGACCCAGGGGGCAGAGCCAAAAACATTCAGTACTTC
CASSPDPGGRAKNIQYF
>.|.|TRBJ2-3|TRBV29-1
TGCAGCGTGACCCCGGGATATACGCAGTATTTT
CSVTPGYTQYF
>.|.|TRBJ1-6|TRBV28
TGTGCCAGCAACAGGGTGGATAATTCACCCCTCCACTTT
CASNRVDNSPLHF
>.|.|TRBJ1-5|TRBV19
TGTGCCAGTACCACGGACAGCCTACATAGCAATCAGCCCCAGCATTTT
CASTTDSLHSNQPQHF
>.|.|TRBJ2-2|TRBV19
TGTGCCAGTAGTATTCAAGGACCTGGTGTTTCCGGGGAGCTGTTTTTT
CASSIQGPGVSGELFF
>.|.|TRBJ2-4|TRBV5-5
TGTGCCAGCAGCTTGGTCGTAGGGAACATTCAGTACTTC
CASSLVVGNIQYF
>.|.|TRBJ2-3|TRBV6-6
TGTGCCAGCAGTTACGGTGGTACAGATACGCAGTATTTT
CASSYGGTDTQYF
>TRBD1|.|TRBJ2-7|TRBV6-5
TGTGCCAGCAGTTACTGGACAGGGGGCCCCGAGCAGTACTTC
CASSYWTGGPEQYF